Listed below are T cell receptor beta chains from one sample, sequenced in a study of cytomegalovirus exposure and HLA in healthy donors. The method was immunoSEQ multiplex PCR; TCRdb's version includes in-frame clones alone and lacks a portion of them. The table shows about 150,000 clones, with around 80% occurring only once. The sample was PBMCs. The receptors were sampled from a woman aged 40 to 50 in good health and CMV-seronegative. The CDR3 runs from the conserved cysteine through the conserved F or W. The order of the fields is D gene, clone size, J gene, V gene, CDR3 DNA, CDR3 protein. D genes are given only for firm matches. Clone size is not always given. Where it is, it says once, few, many or a class for expanded clones.

.,few,TRBJ2-6,TRBV6-5,TGTGCCAGCAGTTACACAGGGCTAGGGGCCAACGTCCTGACTTTC,CASSYTGLGANVLTF
TRBD1,.,TRBJ1-2,TRBV7-9,TGTGCCAGCAGCGGGAGGGACAGGGGGGACTATGGCTACACCTTC,CASSGRDRGDYGYTF
TRBD1,.,TRBJ2-1,TRBV7-9,TGTGCCAGCAGCTTAACCAGGGGGCGGCATGAGCAGTTCTTC,CASSLTRGRHEQFF
TRBD1,once,TRBJ1-1,TRBV27,TGTGCCAGCAGGGGGAACGACAGGGCGGGTCAGGTCACTGAAGCTTTCTTT,CASRGNDRAGQVTEAFF
.,.,TRBJ2-1,TRBV5-4,TGTGCCAGCAGCTTTCGGAGGAGTGAGCAGTTCTTC,CASSFRRSEQFF
.,.,TRBJ1-2,TRBV6-4,TGTGCCAGCAGGTCAAACTATGGCTACACCTTC,CASRSNYGYTF
.,.,TRBJ2-5,TRBV7-2,TGTGCCAGCAGCATCGGAGAGACCCAGTACTTC,CASSIGETQYF
.,.,TRBJ1-6,TRBV5-1,TGCGCCAGCAGCTTCGGACAGTTAGGTTCACCCCTCCACTTT,CASSFGQLGSPLHF
.,few,TRBJ2-2,TRBV19,TGTGCCAGTAGTAAGCCCCATCGCGGCACCGGGGAGCTGTTTTTT,CASSKPHRGTGELFF
TRBD1,.,TRBJ2-7,TRBV10-3,TGTGCCATTCTCGACAGGGGGTCCAACGAGCAGTACTTC,CAILDRGSNEQYF
TRBD2,once,TRBJ2-7,TRBV30,TGTGCCTGGAGTGTACTAGCGGGAGTCTACGAGCAGTACTTC,CAWSVLAGVYEQYF
.,.,TRBJ1-3,TRBV7-9,TGTGCCAGCAGCTTAGCGCTTCCGGGGACTGGAAACACCATATATTTT,CASSLALPGTGNTIYF
.,.,TRBJ1-1,TRBV7-2,TGTGCCAGCAGCTTAGCTTGGGGGGACACTGAAGCTTTCTTT,CASSLAWGDTEAFF
.,.,TRBJ2-7,TRBV28,TGTGCCAGCTTACCGGTCAGGGACAAAACGTACGAGCAGTACTTC,CASLPVRDKTYEQYF
.,.,TRBJ1-5,TRBV15,TGTGCCACCAGGGGGGCAGCAGAGAATCAGCCCCAGCATTTT,CATRGAAENQPQHF
.,.,TRBJ1-2,TRBV2,TGTGCCAGCAGTGGACGGGGGACTAACTATGGCTACACCTTC,CASSGRGTNYGYTF
TRBD2,.,TRBJ2-7,TRBV10-1,TGCGCCAGCAGTGGAAGCGGGAGGGACCACGAGCAGTACTTC,CASSGSGRDHEQYF